This section outlines one T cell receptor beta chain sequence together with its context. The antigen is undetermined. The CDR3 contains 15 residues. Looked up from germline, CDR1 is SQVTM and CDR2 is ANQGSEA. This sample was taken from a study of cytomegalovirus exposure and HLA in healthy donors. Study-level findings and limits: In a later analysis, most CMV-associated TCR beta chains appeared HLA-restricted. In a later analysis, at a false discovery rate of 0.05, fewer than 20,000 TCR beta sequences were associated with HLA alleles. About 87% or about 30% of the time was how often most TCR beta V segments were productive, according to an earlier analysis. Cytomegalovirus-associated TCR beta chains were listed, numbering roughly 150.

With 60 Vbeta and 13 Jbeta primers, the PCR was carried out. Sequencing used immunoSEQ multiplex PCR; TCRdb keeps in-frame clones, though not all of them. The table shows 200,000 to 250,000 clones, with roughly four fifths occurring only once. Specimen: PBMCs. The V gene is TRBV29-1, the J gene TRBJ2-7, with TRBD2 identical over 7 bases. Gene TRBJ2-1 matches the end of the DNA better, so the J call may be wrong. The receptor comes from a girl aged 2-10 years in good health and CMV-seronegative. The CDR3 region is CSVGGISGLYNEQFF. In DNA form, the CDR3 reads TGCAGCGTGGGGGGGATTAGCGGGCTATACAATGAGCAGTTCTTC.